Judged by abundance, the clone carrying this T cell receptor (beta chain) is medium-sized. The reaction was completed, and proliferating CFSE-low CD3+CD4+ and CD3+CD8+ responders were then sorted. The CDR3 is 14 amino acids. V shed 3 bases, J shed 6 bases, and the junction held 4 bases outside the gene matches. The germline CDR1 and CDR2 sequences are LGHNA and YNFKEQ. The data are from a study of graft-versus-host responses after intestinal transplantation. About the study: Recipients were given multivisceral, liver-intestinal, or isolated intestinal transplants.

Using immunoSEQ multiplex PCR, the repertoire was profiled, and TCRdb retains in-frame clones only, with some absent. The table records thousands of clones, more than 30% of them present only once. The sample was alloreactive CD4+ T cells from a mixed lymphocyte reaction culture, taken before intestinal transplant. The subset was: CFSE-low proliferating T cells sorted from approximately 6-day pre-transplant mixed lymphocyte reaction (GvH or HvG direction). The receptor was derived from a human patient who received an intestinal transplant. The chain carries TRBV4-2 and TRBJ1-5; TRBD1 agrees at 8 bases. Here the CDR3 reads CASSHTGGGQPQHF. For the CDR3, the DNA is TGTGCCAGCAGCCACACAGGGGGAGGTCAGCCCCAGCATTTT.